The 2 T cell receptor beta chains below come from one sample, sequenced in a study of blood T cells in healthy people across ages. The use of a sample-barcoded 5' primer and a J-beta primer mix characterized a second PCR of about 7 to 12 cycles. Each CDR3 protein gets one entry after TCRdb re-called the 5' RACE reads with MiXCR. The sample comprises more than 750,000 distinct CDR3 sequences, 25% to 30% of which are singletons, and 10% rests with the top ten. The data were also submitted as part of a second study, on T cells of mothers and their children.

Sequenced material: blood. These receptor sequences come from a woman in her thirties or forties in good health.

This clonotype was observed a handful of times. This rearrangement joins TRBV12-3 or TRBV12-4 to TRBJ1-2, with a possible D match to TRBD1 (5 bases). The length of the CDR3 is 17 residues. The germline V and J ends were trimmed by 6 bases and 8 bases, with 28 bases remaining between them. CDR3 protein: CASSIITRQRDFWGYTF. CDR3 sequence (DNA): TGTGCCAGCAGCATAATTACGAGACAGAGGGATTTCTGGGGCTACACCTTC.

V and J are TRBV12-3 or TRBV12-4 and TRBJ1-1; 8 bases match TRBD1. J was trimmed by 5 bases and V by 5 bases; bases with no gene match: 7. The CDR3 runs 14 residues. CDR3 in DNA: TGTGCCAGCAGTCTAACCAGGGGGCAGACTGAAGCTTTCTTT. Protein: CASSLTRGQTEAFF.